A single sample gave rise to the 18 T cell receptor beta chains below, sequenced in a study of technical replicates of blood from several donors. Clones were read by immunoSEQ multiplex PCR, and TCRdb kept only the in-frame ones, dropping some. The profile shows tens of thousands of clones, over 75% of them singletons. Sequenced: PBMCs. These receptors came from a human donor in good health. Some clones in this sample may be carry-over from other donors' samples.

The chain uses TRBV5-6 and TRBJ1-1; 8 bases map to TRBD1. CDR1 is SGHDT and CDR2 is YYEEEE in the germline V gene. Losses at the gene ends were 6 bases for V and 5 bases for J; bases not matched to a gene: 6. The CDR3 length is 13 residues. In DNA form, the CDR3 reads TGTGCCAGCAACATAAACAGGGGGACTGAAGCTTTCTTT. Protein: CASNINRGTEAFF.

The gene calls are TRBV7-3 and TRBJ2-2; TRBD2 aligns across 7 bases. CDR1 and CDR2 from the germline V gene are SGHTA and FQGTGA. Germline trimming cut 1 base from V and 4 bases from J; bases unmatched to any gene: 12. The CDR3 covers 18 residues. CDR3 amino acids: CASSLNSVASGATGELFF. DNA for the CDR3: TGTGCCAGCAGCTTAAACAGTGTCGCTAGCGGTGCCACCGGGGAGCTGTTTTTT.

This rearrangement joins TRBV30 to TRBJ2-5, with 7 nucleotides matching TRBD1. The CDR3 runs 16 residues. In germline, CDR1 is GTSNPN, CDR2 SVGIG (reference sequence). V lost 3 bases to trimming and J lost 2 bases; unmatched junction nucleotides: 12. CDR3 loop: CAWSTDRAINQETQYF. The CDR3 DNA reads as TGTGCCTGGAGCACAGACAGGGCGATTAATCAAGAGACCCAGTACTTC.

This chain joins TRBV6-5 and TRBJ2-7; D remains unclear. Per the germline V gene, CDR1 is MNHEY and CDR2 is SVGAGI. The CDR3 runs 14 residues. V shed 6 bases and J shed 1 base, with 13 bases lying between them. The CDR3 DNA is TGTGCCAGCAGCCCCAAGCTGGTGTCCTACGAGCAGTACTTC. It yields the protein CASSPKLVSYEQYF.

The V call is TRBV13, the J call TRBJ2-3; TRBD2 agrees at 9 bases. The CDR3 is 15 amino acids. Germline V gives CDR1 PRHDT, CDR2 FYEKMQ (reference sequence). Losses at the gene ends were 9 bases for V and 0 bases for J; bases not matched to a gene: 7. The CDR3 region has the DNA TGTGCCAGTGGCAAGCGGGGGGCTAGCACAGATACGCAGTATTTT. Translating gives CASGKRGASTDTQYF.

This chain joins TRBV5-4 and TRBJ2-3; possible D gene TRBD2, 6 bases. V was pared by 4 bases and J by 5 bases, with 17 bases between. Per germline, CDR1 SGHNT and CDR2 YYREEE (reference sequence). CDR3 size: 15 residues. As DNA, the CDR3 is TGTGCCAGCAGCCCGCGGGACCAGACCTTAGATACGCAGTATTTT. Residues: CASSPRDQTLDTQYF.

V usage is TRBV7-9 and J usage is TRBJ2-1; 9 nucleotides match TRBD2. The V and J ends lost 0 bases and 7 bases, in that order; junction bases with no gene match: 4. Germline CDR1 SEHNR, CDR2 FQNEAQ (reference sequence). The CDR3 runs 15 residues. The CDR3 DNA is TGTGCCAGCAGCTTAGCGCTAGCGGGAATTAATGAGCAGTTCTTC. This sequence encodes CASSLALAGINEQFF.

DNA for the CDR3: TGTGCCAGCAGCACCGGGGTGACCTACGAGCAGTACTTC. This gives the protein CASSTGVTYEQYF. V and J are TRBV5-4 and TRBJ2-7, with D possibly being TRBD2 (5 bases). V dropped 4 bases and J dropped 2 bases, with 10 bases sitting between them. CDR3 length equals 13 residues. Germline V gives CDR1 SGHNT, CDR2 YYREEE (reference sequence).

In DNA, the CDR3 is TGTGCCAGCAGTTTACCGACAGGGACAAATCAGCCCCAGCATTTT. It yields the protein CASSLPTGTNQPQHF. The chain has TRBV28 and TRBJ1-5; 7 nucleotides align to TRBD1. The CDR3 runs 15 residues. Germline CDR1 reads MDHEN; CDR2 reads SYDVKM. J was trimmed by 4 bases and V by 2 bases; bases with no gene match: 5. Supplemented by reference TRBV28 and TRBJ1-5, the full variable domain reads DVKVTQSSRYLVKRTGEKVFLECVQDMDHENMFWYRQDPGLGLRLIYFSYDVKMKEKGDIPEGYSVSREKKERFSLILESASTNQTSMYLCASSLPTGTNQPQHFGDGTRLSIL.

This chain joins TRBV7-2 and TRBJ2-7; the match to TRBD2 covers 13 bases. Germline V CDR1 and CDR2: SGHTA, FQGNSA. This CDR3 is 16 amino acids long. V trimming: 3 bases; J trimming: 6 bases; junction bases outside the gene matches: 8. The CDR3 sequence: CASSLGGLAGEGEQYF. The CDR3 nucleotides read TGTGCCAGCAGCTTGGGTGGACTAGCGGGAGAAGGCGAGCAGTACTTC.

In DNA, the CDR3 is TGTGCCAGCAGACCCGGACAGGCTGCCTATGCTTTCTTT. It specifies CASRPGQAAYAFF. The gene calls are TRBV6-5 and TRBJ1-1; TRBD1 matches 7 bases. Trimming at V came to 6 bases and at J to 11 bases, leaving 12 bases not matched to a gene. The length of the CDR3 is 13 residues. The germline CDR1 and CDR2 sequences are MNHEY and SVGAGI.

This chain joins TRBV5-1 and TRBJ2-5; D is possibly TRBD1 or TRBD2 (7 bases each). V dropped 4 bases and J dropped 0 bases, with 19 bases sitting between them. CDR1 is SGHRS and CDR2 is YFSETQ in the germline V gene. The CDR3 spans 17 residues. CDR3 nucleotides: TGCGCCAGCAGCCTGGGGGGGGCAGGGGGTTACCAAGAGACCCAGTACTTC. This codes for CASSLGGAGGYQETQYF.

This chain uses TRBV13 with TRBJ1-1; D is unclear. The germline V gene has CDR1 PRHDT and CDR2 FYEKMQ (reference sequence). V was cut by 4 bases and J by 7 bases, with 22 bases left in between. This CDR3 contains 16 residues. CDR3 sequence (DNA): TGTGCCAGCAGCTCCCCTCTACGTCAAGCGTCCAGTGAAGCTTTCTTT. Translated, it gives CASSSPLRQASSEAFF.

The chain has TRBV29-1 and TRBJ2-1, with D possibly being TRBD2 (6 bases). This CDR3 has 12 amino acids. The V end lost 6 bases, the J end lost 9 bases, and 15 bases lay between the germline ends. From germline, CDR1 is SQVTM and CDR2 ANQGSEA. The CDR3 sequence is CSVVGSSIEQFF. The CDR3 DNA follows: TGCAGCGTCGTCGGGAGTAGTATTGAGCAGTTCTTC.

This chain connects TRBV10-3 to TRBJ1-2, with D hard to call. The CDR3 has 15 residues. Trimming stripped 0 bases from V and 4 bases from J, with 12 bases between. Germline loops: CDR1 ENHRY, CDR2 SYGVKD. The chain's CDR3 is CAISESRGGGYGYTF. The CDR3 DNA follows: TGTGCCATCAGTGAGTCTCGGGGTGGAGGCTATGGCTACACCTTC.

CDR3 sequence: CASSWGLAGRTYEQYF. CDR3 in DNA: TGTGCCAGCAGCTGGGGACTAGCGGGTCGCACTTACGAGCAGTACTTC. The J gene is TRBJ2-7, the V gene TRBV13; the match to TRBD2 covers 12 bases. Germline loops: CDR1 PRHDT, CDR2 FYEKMQ (reference sequence). CDR3 length: 16 amino acids. V dropped 4 bases and J dropped 4; count of bases not matched to a gene: 8. The whole variable domain, filled in from reference TRBV13 and TRBJ2-7, reads AAGVIQSPRHLIKEKRETATLKCYPIPRHDTVYWYQQGPGQDPQFLISFYEKMQSDKGSIPDRFSAQQFSDYHSELNMSSLELGDSALYFCASSWGLAGRTYEQYFGPGTRLTVT.

This chain connects TRBV5-1 to TRBJ2-2; 11 bases agree with TRBD1. CDR3 length equals 14 residues. CDR1 and CDR2 from the germline V gene are SGHRS and YFSETQ. The ends lost 5 bases at V and 6 bases at J; junction bases unmatched: 3. CDR3 loop: CASRGQGAAGELFF. CDR3 bases: TGCGCCAGCAGAGGACAGGGGGCGGCCGGGGAGCTGTTTTTT.

The chain links TRBV4-1 to TRBJ2-2; TRBD2 might be the D (6 bases). Germline CDR1 MGHRA, CDR2 YSYEKL. This CDR3 contains 18 residues. Trimming took off 6 bases at V and 5 bases at J, with 25 bases between the two ends. CDR3 nucleotides: TGCGCCAGCAGTCATTCCGTTTTGCGGGGTACAAGGACCGGGGAGCTGTTTTTT. This gives the protein CASSHSVLRGTRTGELFF.